Included here is one TCR beta chain sequence, with context. Its antigen remains unidentified. Data came from immunoSEQ multiplex PCR; TCRdb stores just in-frame clones and leaves some out. The table shows about 65,000 clones, with 80% to 90% occurring only once. The data were taken from a study of OX40 agonist ivuxolimab in advanced cancers. As for the study in general: Allowance was made for prior anti-PD-1, anti-PD-L1 or anti-CTLA-4 therapy, and approximately 41% had some.

Whole-study results and caveats: Specificity for antigen went undetermined in the expanded peripheral T cells.

Deletions cut 2 bases from V and 4 bases from J, with 14 bases between. Germline values: CDR1 MNHNS, CDR2 SASEGT. The CDR3 spans 15 residues. Sequencing was performed on CD4+ or CD8+ T cells sorted from blood, taken in a trial of the OX40 agonist ivuxolimab. The gene calls are TRBV6-1 and TRBJ1-2; TRBD1 is a possible D gene (5 bases). This TCR was recovered from an adult with an advanced solid tumor such as melanoma, head and neck, liver or kidney cancer. The CDR3 protein is CASSERAGQGYGYTF. The CDR3 DNA reads as TGTGCCAGCAGTGAAAGGGCAGGGCAAGGCTATGGCTACACCTTC.